The present T cell receptor (beta chain) was sequenced within a study of T-cell reconstitution after alpha-beta-depleted transplantation in children. The TCRbeta library was prepared with unique molecular identifiers. One entry per CDR3 protein, called by TCRdb with MiXCR from the PCR reads. This sample has tens of thousands of distinct CDR3 sequences, with roughly 4.4% found just once. The source is a boy in the first two years of life who had a stem cell transplant for acute myeloid leukemia, so the T cells may come from the graft donor. The sample consisted of PBMCs, mostly from graft donor cells, taken 180 days after TCRalphabeta/CD19-depleted stem cell transplant.

Written as DNA, the CDR3 is TGTGCCAGGGGCTTTGGGATTGACAGGGAAAACTATGGCTACACCTTC. Translated, it gives CARGFGIDRENYGYTF. The genes are TRBV5-6 and TRBJ1-2; TRBD1 matches at 7 bases. This CDR3 is 16 amino acids long. Germline V CDR1 and CDR2: SGHDT, YYEEEE. V lost 8 bases, J lost 2 bases, and 15 bases stayed unmatched.